These 29 T cell receptor beta chains share one sample of origin, sequenced in a study of cytomegalovirus exposure and HLA in healthy donors. PCR amplification relied on 60 Vbeta primers (plus 13 Jbeta primers). Measured with immunoSEQ multiplex PCR; TCRdb has only the in-frame clones, and not every one. Among about 130,000 clones, around 77% were seen once, and the ten largest hold 4.2%. The specimen was PBMCs. The receptors here all came from a male donor in good health and CMV-seropositive.

The chain links TRBV2 to TRBJ1-4; 9 bases are shared with TRBD1. The CDR3 extends over 15 amino acids. Trimming removed 6 bases from V and 8 bases from J; junction bases left unmatched: 10. In germline, CDR1 is SNHLY, CDR2 FYNNEI. This CDR3 is CASSPRTGVGEKLFF. The CDR3 DNA sequence: TGTGCCAGCAGCCCACGGACAGGGGTAGGCGAAAAACTGTTTTTT.

The CDR3 here is CASSPGTYTGELFF. CDR3 in DNA: TGTGCCAGCAGCCCGGGGACTTACACCGGGGAGCTGTTTTTT. The chain has TRBV11-2 and TRBJ2-2; TRBD2 might be the D (6 bases). This CDR3 contains 14 residues. The germline CDR1 and CDR2 sequences are SGHAT and FQNNGV. Between the trimmed V and J ends, which lost 5 bases and 3 bases, there was a span of 10 bases.

The chain links TRBV11-2 to TRBJ1-2; TRBD1 aligns across 8 bases. Germline V gene data show CDR1 as SGHAT and CDR2 as FQNNGV. The CDR3 has 14 amino acids. The ends lost 5 bases at V and 1 base at J; junction bases unmatched: 3. The CDR3 sequence: CASSPGQGNYGYTF. CDR3 coding DNA: TGTGCCAGCAGCCCTGGACAGGGTAACTATGGCTACACCTTC.

The chain is built from TRBV5-6 and TRBJ2-7; 10 nucleotides match TRBD1. This CDR3 comprises 16 residues. Losses at the gene ends were 3 bases for V and 2 bases for J; bases not matched to a gene: 8. The V gene's germline CDR1 is SGHDT and CDR2 YYEEEE. The CDR3 region has the DNA TGTGCCAGCAGCTACGGGGGGGACAGGGGAGCCTACGAGCAGTACTTC. This codes for CASSYGGDRGAYEQYF.

V usage is TRBV20-1 and J usage is TRBJ2-1; D call uncertain. Germline-derived CDR1 and CDR2 are DFQATT and SNEGSKA (reference sequence). V lost 2 bases and J lost 12, with 5 bases in between. The CDR3 is 9 residues long. This chain's CDR3 is CSARPGQFF. DNA of the CDR3: TGCAGTGCTAGACCCGGGCAGTTCTTC.

This clone was seen only once. The rearrangement links TRBV10-3 to TRBJ2-7; D not resolved. The CDR3 runs to 15 residues. Trimming shortened V by 4 bases and J by 2 bases, and 15 bases separated the two germline ends. Germline CDR1 reads ENHRY; CDR2 reads SYGVKD. The CDR3 DNA sequence: TGTGCCATCAGTGCTAGAGACCAAAGCACCTACGAGCAGTACTTC. It translates to CAISARDQSTYEQYF.

V gene TRBV10-3 combines with J gene TRBJ1-3; no definite D call. Germline V gene data show CDR1 as ENHRY and CDR2 as SYGVKD. CDR3 size: 14 residues. The V gene lost 4 bases and the J gene lost 2 bases, with 9 bases spanning the gap. In nucleotides, the CDR3 is TGTGCCATCAGTGGAACAGAGACTGGAAACACCATATATTTT. Its translation is CAISGTETGNTIYF.

This chain links TRBV29-1 with TRBJ2-7; TRBD1 might be the D (6 bases). Trimming took 4 bases from V and 5 from J, leaving 15 bases between them. Germline values: CDR1 SQVTM, CDR2 ANQGSEA. CDR3 length: 13 amino acids. The CDR3 protein is CSVVNRAPHEQYF. The CDR3 bases are TGCAGCGTTGTTAACAGGGCGCCCCACGAGCAGTACTTC.

As concerns this clone: This sequence may be a read error, since a much larger clone differs from it by one base. The identical CDR3 is also encoded by other nucleotide sequences in the sample. The chain uses TRBV4-1 and TRBJ2-7; 10 positions match TRBD2. V was clipped by 0 bases and J by 1 base; unmatched bases: 0. CDR3 length: 15 amino acids. CDR1 is MGHRA, CDR2 YSYEKL, per germline. As DNA, the CDR3 is TGCGCCAGCAGCCAAGAGACTAGCGGGTCCTACGAGCAGTACTTC. Translating gives CASSQETSGSYEQYF.

This clone has only a few counts. The rearrangement joins TRBV25-1 to TRBJ1-2, with D perhaps TRBD1 (6 bases). The ends were cut back, 9 bases at V and 7 bases at J, with 27 bases in the middle. Per the germline V gene, CDR1 is MGHDK and CDR2 is SYGVNS. The CDR3 consists of 16 residues. CDR3 sequence (DNA): TGTGCCAGATCCTGTGTGGTTAGGGGGGGGTTGGGTGGCTACACCTTC. Translation gives CARSCVVRGGLGGYTF.

The J gene is TRBJ2-1, the V gene TRBV6-6; a weak D match, TRBD2 (6 bases). The CDR3 has 14 amino acids. The germline V and J ends were trimmed by 7 bases and 4 bases, with 14 bases remaining between them. Germline CDR1 is MNHNY and CDR2 is SVGAGI (reference sequence). The CDR3 here is CASKPGTSYNEQFF. Here the CDR3 DNA reads TGTGCCAGCAAGCCCGGGACTTCATACAATGAGCAGTTCTTC.

The gene calls are TRBV28 and TRBJ1-1; D ambiguous. The V gene lost 4 bases and the J gene lost 9 bases, with 12 bases spanning the gap. This CDR3 region has 12 residues. Per the germline V gene, CDR1 is MDHEN and CDR2 is SYDVKM. The CDR3 bases are TGTGCCAGCAGTTATACCGCGTTCCAAGCTTTCTTT. Protein: CASSYTAFQAFF. Variable domain in full (rest from reference TRBV28 and TRBJ1-1): DVKVTQSSRYLVKRTGEKVFLECVQDMDHENMFWYRQDPGLGLRLIYFSYDVKMKEKGDIPEGYSVSREKKERFSLILESASTNQTSMYLCASSYTAFQAFFGQGTRLTVV.

This chain uses TRBV7-3 with TRBJ2-2; 9 bases are shared with TRBD2. With 0 bases clipped from V and 7 bases from J, the junction kept 9 bases outside the gene matches. This CDR3 is built from 17 residues. Germline assignment: CDR1 SGHTA and CDR2 FQGTGA. The CDR3 here is CASSLTPAGGFGGELFF. The CDR3 nucleotides are TGTGCCAGCAGCTTAACCCCAGCGGGAGGTTTTGGCGGGGAGCTGTTTTTT.

The chain employs TRBV29-1 and TRBJ2-1, with a tentative D call TRBD1 (6 bases). Germline lookup yields CDR1 SQVTM and CDR2 ANQGSEA. V was cut by 4 bases and J by 1 base, with 26 bases left in between. This CDR3 region has 19 residues. The CDR3 nucleotides read TGCAGCGTTGGCCTACGAAGGGGGACCTTAGTAGGATCCTACAATGAGCAGTTCTTC. Its translation is CSVGLRRGTLVGSYNEQFF.

This chain joins TRBV5-4 and TRBJ2-5, with D unresolved. There are 13 residues in the CDR3. Trimming shortened V by 4 bases and J by 0 bases, and 7 bases separated the two germline ends. The germline V gene has CDR1 SGHNT and CDR2 YYREEE (reference sequence). CDR3 sequence reads: CASSRSYQETQYF. CDR3 DNA sequence: TGTGCCAGCAGCCGTTCGTACCAAGAGACCCAGTACTTC. The full variable domain, with the rest looked up from reference TRBV5-4 and TRBJ2-5, is ETGVTQSPTHLIKTRGQQVTLRCSSQSGHNTVSWYQQALGQGPQFIFQYYREEENGRGNFPPRFSGLQFPNYSSELNVNALELDDSALYLCASSRSYQETQYFGPGTRLLVL.

The V and J genes are TRBV5-4 and TRBJ2-3; 10 positions agree with TRBD1. Looked up from germline, CDR1 is SGHNT and CDR2 is YYREEE (reference sequence). CDR3 length: 14 residues. The V segment lost 2 bases and the J segment 6 bases; nucleotides outside the gene matches: 3. CDR3 DNA: TGTGCCAGCAGCTTCTGGACAGGGGGGGATACGCAGTATTTT. It translates to CASSFWTGGDTQYF.

This chain connects TRBV7-2 to TRBJ2-7, with 13 positions matching TRBD2. The CDR3 is 14 residues long. The V gene end was trimmed by 2 bases and the J gene end by 7 bases; junction bases not matched to a gene: 2. Looked up from germline, CDR1 is SGHTA and CDR2 is FQGNSA. CDR3 sequence: CASSLQGLAGEQYF. For the CDR3, the DNA is TGTGCCAGCAGCTTACAGGGACTAGCGGGAGAGCAGTACTTC.

CDR3 in amino acids: CSGAEGARYEQYF. For the CDR3, the DNA is TGCAGCGGCGCCGAGGGGGCCCGCTACGAGCAGTACTTC. The rearrangement joins TRBV29-1 to TRBJ2-5; 7 bases map to TRBD1. The end of the DNA fits TRBJ2-7 better, so the J call may be wrong. Looked up from germline, CDR1 is SQVTM and CDR2 is ANQGSEA. The CDR3 has 13 residues.

The rearrangement links TRBV7-9 to TRBJ2-2, with a possible D match to TRBD1 (6 bases). V lost 1 base and J lost 5, with 20 bases in between. The CDR3 totals 18 residues. The V gene's germline CDR1 is SEHNR and CDR2 FQNEAQ (reference sequence). The CDR3, as DNA: TGTGCCAGCAGCTTAGGTCGGTTAGACAGGCGGAGGACCGGGGAGCTGTTTTTT. Translation gives CASSLGRLDRRRTGELFF. The entire variable domain, with the rest obtained from reference TRBV7-9 and TRBJ2-2, is as follows: DTGVSQNPRHKITKRGQNVTFRCDPISEHNRLYWYRQTLGQGPEFLTYFQNEAQLEKSRLLSDRFSAERPKGSFSTLEIQRTEQGDSAMYLCASSLGRLDRRRTGELFFGEGSRLTVL.

Turning to this clone: At one of its ends the junction is not consistent with the germline gene, which may arise from a read error. The sample holds other DNA sequences that translate to the same CDR3. V usage is TRBV5-1 and J usage is TRBJ1-4; possibly TRBD1 for D (5 bases). This CDR3 region has 13 residues. Per the germline V gene, CDR1 is SGHRS and CDR2 is YFSETQ. The DNA for the CDR3 is TGCGCTTCAGGGATTGCAACTAACGAAAAACTGTTTTTT. It is translated as CASGIATNEKLFF.

This clone was counted once. The V and J genes are TRBV18 and TRBJ2-7, with 8 bases that match TRBD1. CDR3 length equals 15 residues. Germline loops: CDR1 KGHSH, CDR2 LQKENI. V dropped 1 base and J dropped 5; count of bases not matched to a gene: 7. CDR3 region: CASSPLATGDNEQYF. CDR3 in DNA: TGTGCCAGCTCACCACTTGCGACAGGGGACAACGAGCAGTACTTC.

This chain connects TRBV5-4 to TRBJ1-6, with 9 bases fitting TRBD1. CDR3 size: 17 residues. The J segment lost 13 bases and the V segment lost 4 bases, leaving 18 bases of the junction unmatched. From germline, CDR1 is SGHNT and CDR2 YYREEE (reference sequence). The CDR3 sequence is CASSLRQWDRDERPLHF. The CDR3 nucleotides read TGTGCCAGCAGCCTTCGTCAGTGGGACAGGGACGAGAGGCCCCTCCACTTT.

The chain is built from TRBV18 and TRBJ1-6; TRBD1 matches at 7 bases. The CDR3 contains 15 residues. CDR1 and CDR2 from the germline V gene are KGHSH and LQKENI. Trimming removed 1 base from V and 7 bases from J; junction bases left unmatched: 4. CDR3 coding DNA: TGTGCCAGCTCACCACAGGGGGCGGGAAATTCACCCCTCCACTTT. Protein product: CASSPQGAGNSPLHF.

A few counts support this clone. The chain carries TRBV5-8 and TRBJ1-5, with no clear D. The CDR3 extends over 15 amino acids. CDR1 SGHTS and CDR2 YDEGEE come from the germline V gene. The V gene lost 2 bases and the J gene lost 3 bases, with 12 bases spanning the gap. CDR3 nucleotide sequence: TGTGCCAGCAGCTTTGGAGCGGCTAACAATCAGCCCCAGCATTTT. As protein: CASSFGAANNQPQHF.

Only a few counts were recorded for this clone. The J gene is TRBJ1-4, the V gene TRBV7-9, with a weak D call TRBD1 (5 bases). Trimming took 7 bases from V and 6 from J, leaving 21 bases between them. In germline, CDR1 is SEHNR, CDR2 FQNEAQ (reference sequence). The CDR3 loop spans 16 amino acids. CDR3 sequence (DNA): TGTGCCAGCACCCTTGGGGAGGGGACTGTTGATGAAAAACTGTTTTTT. It is translated as CASTLGEGTVDEKLFF.

CDR3 nucleotides: TGTGCCAGCAGTGAAAACAGGGGTACCGGGGAGCTGTTTTTT. Its translation is CASSENRGTGELFF. The V gene is TRBV6-4, the J gene TRBJ2-2; 7 bases match TRBD1. This CDR3 region has 14 residues. CDR1 and CDR2 (germline): MRHNA, SNTAGT. V was pared by 3 bases and J by 5 bases, with 3 bases of the junction left unmatched.

This clone has only one observation. This chain connects TRBV9 to TRBJ2-1; D unresolved. CDR3 length: 14 residues. V was trimmed by 4 bases and J by 4 bases, leaving 12 bases between them. Per the germline V gene, CDR1 is SGDLS and CDR2 is YYNGEE. CDR3 DNA sequence: TGTGCCAGCAGCACCCGACTGGAGTACAATGAGCAGTTCTTC. Residues: CASSTRLEYNEQFF.

The rearrangement uses TRBV5-1 and TRBJ2-3, with TRBD2 matching over 10 bases. Germline CDR1 SGHRS, CDR2 YFSETQ. V shed 0 bases and J 5 bases; nucleotides not matched to a gene: 3. The CDR3 length is 15 residues. In DNA, the CDR3 is TGCGCCAGCAGCTTGGGGTCTAGCGGGGGAGATACGCAGTATTTT. Residues: CASSLGSSGGDTQYF.

The chain has TRBV20-1 and TRBJ1-4; no reliable D call. This CDR3 region has 11 residues. Germline V gives CDR1 DFQATT, CDR2 SNEGSKA (reference sequence). Trimming left V 5 bases short and J 8 bases short, with 9 bases between. In DNA form, the CDR3 reads TGCAGTGCTTCCTCGGGGGAAAAACTGTTTTTT. Protein: CSASSGEKLFF.